The TCR beta chain described here comes from a study of cytomegalovirus exposure and HLA in healthy donors. Healthy donors of bone marrow made up the group. 13 Jbeta primers and 60 Vbeta primers were used for the PCR. This table comes from immunoSEQ multiplex PCR, and its TCRdb copy is limited to in-frame clones, with some not included. The data contain more than 95,000 clones, roughly 70% of them singletons. V was trimmed by 5 bases and J by 3 bases, leaving 13 bases between them. The CDR3 is made up of 14 amino acids. Per the germline V gene, CDR1 is SSHAT and CDR2 is FNYEAQ (reference sequence). As regards this clone: The antigen remains undetermined.

Study observations and caveats: A later analysis found TCR association rates differed by HLA locus, highest for DRB1 and lowest for HLA-C. Most TCR sequences showed up rarely, but some public TCRs showed up in many donors.

This chain uses TRBV7-7 with TRBJ1-1; unclear D gene. The receptor comes from a woman between 50 and 59 years old in good health and CMV-seropositive. Specimen: PBMCs. The CDR3 reads CASSPLAPDTEAFF. The CDR3 nucleotides read TGTGCCAGCAGCCCATTAGCACCGGACACTGAAGCTTTCTTT.